This TCR beta chain was found in a study of T cells in tuberculosis. Germline values: CDR1 ENHRY, CDR2 SYGVKD. CDR3 size: 14 residues. The V gene lost 6 bases and the J gene lost 0 bases, with 11 bases spanning the gap. After thawing and overnight rest, PBMC were stained with GMM-loaded CD1B tetramer, viability dye and anti-CD3 for sorting. C32 glucose monomycolate from Rhodococcus equi was loaded onto the CD1B tetramers. Each donor contributed 95,000 to 100,000 sorted tetramer-negative cells. TCR-alpha and TCR-beta chains were sequenced unpaired. Only in-frame clones appear in the TCRdb table, and some are missing; sequencing was by immunoSEQ multiplex PCR. Here the sample spans tens of thousands of clones, approximately 90% being singletons.

The chain links TRBV10-3 to TRBJ1-1; no definite D call. This TCR derives from an adult woman with latent tuberculosis. Source material: CD1b-GMM tetramer-negative cells sorted from PBMCs. In DNA form, the CDR3 reads TGTGCCATCAGGGAGACGGTTTTGAACACTGAAGCTTTCTTT. Its protein is CAIRETVLNTEAFF.